This T cell receptor beta chain derives from a study of blood T cell repertoires in COVID-19 (dated by TCRdb to the early 2020s). A note on the overall study: Collaborator samples came from the United States, Italy and Spain and covered acute and convalescent phases of COVID-19. The repertoires were released in a freely available public database intended as a resource for research on the immune response to SARS-CoV-2. The material from the prospective study consisted of cDNA or gDNA derived from T cells, B-cell-depleted T cells, or PBMCs. A de-identified subject ID, COVID-19 status, age in years and sex were almost always included in the sample metadata. HLA class I and class II types, where available, came from metadata supplied by the sample provider rather than from assay-based typing. Subjects who had been exposed to COVID-19, were actively infected with it, or had recovered from it provided the deeply sampled blood TCRbeta repertoires that made up the dataset. The samples were drawn from the first 160 participants of the ongoing ImmuneRACE study and from 1,254 subjects provided by 6 global collaborators.

TCRbeta CDR3 regions were amplified from genomic DNA by means of the immunoSEQ Assay, a bias-controlled multiplex PCR. The study's own analysis went as follows. The number of nucleated cells in each sample was estimated by amplification of reference gene primers within the assay. To quantify the absolute abundance of each unique TCRbeta CDR3 rearrangement, sequence reads were collapsed and filtered. For each sample, productive Simpson clonality was calculated by taking the square root of Simpson's diversity index across productive rearrangements. Here the immuneACCESS table is served through TCRdb, limited to in-frame sequences with V and J called. Missing clones are a known gap in these copies; in checked studies unresolved V genes cover under half, and the rest lacks a known reason. V, J and clone size are taken as reported in that table, and D and trimming were inferred from the DNA itself. The sample profile shows about 230,000 clones; less than 90% of them were found once. The ten most abundant clones make up roughly 2.7% of the sample.

The paper's findings and limits, for the study overall: The amount of clinical and demographic metadata varied by source and participant and was provided uncurated.

Collaborating institutions collected whole blood in K2EDTA tubes following their own protocols. For TCRbeta analysis, collaborators shipped samples as frozen whole blood, isolated PBMCs, or DNA extracted from either of those sample types. As encoded in the germline V gene, CDR1 is MGHRA while CDR2 is YSYEKL. Trimming takes 0 bases off V and 2 bases off J; junction bases not matched to a gene: 6. The CDR3 sequence holds 16 residues, the cysteine and phenylalanine included. CDR3 DNA only is kept here, 48 bases in frame from base 1. A word on this clone: Its binding antigen is unknown. No much larger clonotype is one base removed from it; base qualities were not supplied.

The receptor's source is a woman in her sixties or seventies with active or convalescent COVID-19. Recombination connected TRBV4-1 to TRBJ2-7; the central 8 bases match TRBD2. The specimen sequenced was peripheral blood. In nucleotide form, the sequence is TGCGCCAGCAGCCAAGATTCGGGAGGGGTTACCTACGAGCAGTACTTC. Translated, this is CASSQDSGGVTYEQYF.